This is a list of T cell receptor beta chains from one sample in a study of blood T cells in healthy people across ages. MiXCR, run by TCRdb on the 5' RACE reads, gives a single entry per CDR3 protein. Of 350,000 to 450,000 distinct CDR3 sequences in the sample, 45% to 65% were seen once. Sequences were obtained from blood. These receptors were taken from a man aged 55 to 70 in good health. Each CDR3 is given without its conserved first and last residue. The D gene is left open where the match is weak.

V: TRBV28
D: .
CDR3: ASSLDLGQSSYEQY

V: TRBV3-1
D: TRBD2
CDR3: ASSQNPLAAGETQY

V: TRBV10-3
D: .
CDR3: AISDHGAASTDTQY

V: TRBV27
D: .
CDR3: ASSFGWGTETQY

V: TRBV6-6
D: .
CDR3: ASWVSSYNSPLH

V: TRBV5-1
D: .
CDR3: ASSLGRDNGYNEQF

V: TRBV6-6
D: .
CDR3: ASSPSKGSMDEQF

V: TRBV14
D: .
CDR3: ASSPLNNEQF

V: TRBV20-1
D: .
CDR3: SASDATNEKLF

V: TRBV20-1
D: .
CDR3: SAGQGGPDTQY

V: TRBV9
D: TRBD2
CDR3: ASSAVPSGHNEQF

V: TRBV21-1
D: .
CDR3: ASSKARTGSTDTQY

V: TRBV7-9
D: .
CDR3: ASSSQAKIYGYT

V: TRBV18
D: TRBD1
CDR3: ASSQGQGTEAF